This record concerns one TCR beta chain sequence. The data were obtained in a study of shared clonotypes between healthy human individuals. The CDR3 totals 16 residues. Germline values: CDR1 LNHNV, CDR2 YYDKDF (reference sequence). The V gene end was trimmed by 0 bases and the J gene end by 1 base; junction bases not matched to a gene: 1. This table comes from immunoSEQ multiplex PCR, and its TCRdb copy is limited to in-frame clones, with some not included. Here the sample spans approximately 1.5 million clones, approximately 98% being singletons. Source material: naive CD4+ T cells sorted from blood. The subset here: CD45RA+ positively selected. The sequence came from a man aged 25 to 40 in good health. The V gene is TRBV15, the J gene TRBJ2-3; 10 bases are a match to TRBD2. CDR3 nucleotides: TGTGCCACCAGCAGAGAGAGCGGGAGGGGCACAGATACGCAGTATTTT. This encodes CATSRESGRGTDTQYF.